This is a list of T cell receptor beta chains from one sample in a study of T-cell reconstitution after alpha-beta-depleted transplantation in children. MiXCR, applied by TCRdb to the PCR reads, yields one record per CDR3 protein. The sample has around 600,000 distinct CDR3 sequences; about 10% are singletons. Sequences were derived from PBMCs from the stem cell graft donor, sampled from the stem cell graft. Receptors originate from a human donor who donated a stem cell graft to a child with acute myeloid leukemia. The CDR3 runs from the conserved cysteine through the conserved F or W. Fields, in order: CDR3 DNA, CDR3 protein, V gene, clone size, D gene, J gene. A D gene is named only where the DNA matches it firmly. For some rows the clone size is stated as once, few or many, or as a class when expanded; others skip it.

TGCAGTGCGCAAGGGGCCGGCTATGGCTACACCTTC,CSAQGAGYGYTF,TRBV20-1,many,.,TRBJ1-2
TGCAGTGCGGGTGATCCTGCCCTCGAGCAGTACTTC,CSAGDPALEQYF,TRBV20-1,.,.,TRBJ2-7
TGTGCCAGCAGTTGGGACCCCGGAGGAGAGCAGTACTTC,CASSWDPGGEQYF,TRBV6-6,.,.,TRBJ2-7
TGCAGTGCTAGGCGGGATAACTCGGATACGCAGTATTTT,CSARRDNSDTQYF,TRBV20-1,few,.,TRBJ2-3
TGTGCCACCAGCAGAGAGGTCACCCAGGGGGGGTCTGAAGCTTTCTTT,CATSREVTQGGSEAFF,TRBV15,.,TRBD1,TRBJ1-1
TGCAGTGCTCTCTCGACAGGGGGCATTACTGAAGCTTTCTTT,CSALSTGGITEAFF,TRBV20-1,.,TRBD1,TRBJ1-1
TGTGCCACCAGTGACGGCGGGAGAGTTTACAATGAGCAGTTCTTC,CATSDGGRVYNEQFF,TRBV24-1,many,TRBD2,TRBJ2-1
TGCAGCGTGTCCCGGGACACCCATAGCACAGATACGCAGTATTTT,CSVSRDTHSTDTQYF,TRBV29-1,.,.,TRBJ2-3
TGCGCCAGCAGTCGGACACCGACCTACGAGCAGTACTTC,CASSRTPTYEQYF,TRBV5-1,few,.,TRBJ2-7
TGTGCCAGCAGCGTAGCGACAGGGGGTTACAATGAGCAGTTCTTC,CASSVATGGYNEQFF,TRBV9,few,TRBD1,TRBJ2-1
TGTGCCAGCAGCCATAGCGGGGGGGCCTCCTACAATGAGCAGTTCTTC,CASSHSGGASYNEQFF,TRBV5-4,few,TRBD2,TRBJ2-1
TGTGCCAGCAGTTTAGTTGCCGTTACGCAGTATTTT,CASSLVAVTQYF,TRBV12-3/TRBV12-4,many,.,TRBJ2-3
TGTGCCAGCGCGTCTAGGGGAGGGACGCAGAAATACAATGAGCAGTTCTTC,CASASRGGTQKYNEQFF,TRBV6-1,few,TRBD2,TRBJ2-1
TGTGCCAGCAGCGAGCAAAGGGCCGGGGAGCTGTTTTTT,CASSEQRAGELFF,TRBV7-8,once,.,TRBJ2-2
TGTGCCAGCTCACCGGTAAGGAGTGTGGACAGGGGCCGCGAGCAGTACTTC,CASSPVRSVDRGREQYF,TRBV18,few,TRBD1,TRBJ2-7
TGCAGTGCTAGGGAGGTCCCCCAAGAGACCCAGTACTTC,CSAREVPQETQYF,TRBV20-1,many,.,TRBJ2-5
TGTGCCAGCAGCTTTGGGGTAGCGGGAGTAAGCGAGCAGTACTTC,CASSFGVAGVSEQYF,TRBV5-6,many,TRBD2,TRBJ2-7
TGCAGCGTCCGGGACCCTTTATACGAGCAGTACTTC,CSVRDPLYEQYF,TRBV29-1,.,.,TRBJ2-7